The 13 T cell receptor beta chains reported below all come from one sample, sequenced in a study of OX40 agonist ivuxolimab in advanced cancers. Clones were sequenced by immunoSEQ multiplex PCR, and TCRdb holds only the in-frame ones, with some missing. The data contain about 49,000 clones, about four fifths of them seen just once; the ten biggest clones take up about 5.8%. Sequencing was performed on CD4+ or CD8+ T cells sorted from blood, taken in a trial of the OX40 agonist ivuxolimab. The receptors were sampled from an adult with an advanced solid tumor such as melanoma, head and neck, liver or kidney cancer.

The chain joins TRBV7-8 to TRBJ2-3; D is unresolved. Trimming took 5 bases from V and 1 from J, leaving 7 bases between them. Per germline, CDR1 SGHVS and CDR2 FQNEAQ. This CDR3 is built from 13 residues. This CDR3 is CASSKKGTDTQYF. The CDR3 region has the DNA TGTGCCAGCAGCAAGAAAGGCACAGATACGCAGTATTTT.

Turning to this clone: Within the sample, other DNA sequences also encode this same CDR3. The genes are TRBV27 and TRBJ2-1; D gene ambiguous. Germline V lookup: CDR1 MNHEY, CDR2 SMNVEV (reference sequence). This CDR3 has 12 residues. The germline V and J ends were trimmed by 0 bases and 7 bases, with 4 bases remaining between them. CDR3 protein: CASSLSGNEQFF. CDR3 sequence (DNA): TGTGCCAGCAGTTTATCGGGGAATGAGCAGTTCTTC.

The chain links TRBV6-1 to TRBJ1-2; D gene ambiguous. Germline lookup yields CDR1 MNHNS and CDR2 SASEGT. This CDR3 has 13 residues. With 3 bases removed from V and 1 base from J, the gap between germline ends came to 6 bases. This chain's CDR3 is CASSDIVNYGYTF. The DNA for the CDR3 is TGTGCCAGCAGTGACATAGTTAACTATGGCTACACCTTC.

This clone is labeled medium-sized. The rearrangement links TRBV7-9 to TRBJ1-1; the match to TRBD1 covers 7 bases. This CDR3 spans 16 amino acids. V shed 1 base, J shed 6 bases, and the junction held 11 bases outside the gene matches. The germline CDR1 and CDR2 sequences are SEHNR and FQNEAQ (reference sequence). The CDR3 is CASSLGGGTESSEAFF. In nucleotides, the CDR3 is TGTGCCAGCAGCTTAGGAGGGGGGACAGAAAGTTCTGAAGCTTTCTTT.

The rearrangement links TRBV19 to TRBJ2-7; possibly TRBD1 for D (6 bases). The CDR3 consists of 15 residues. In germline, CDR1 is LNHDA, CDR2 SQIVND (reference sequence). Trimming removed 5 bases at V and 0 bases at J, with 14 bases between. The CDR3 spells CASSSLEGVSYEQYF. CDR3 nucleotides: TGTGCCAGTAGTTCCTTAGAGGGGGTCTCCTACGAGCAGTACTTC.

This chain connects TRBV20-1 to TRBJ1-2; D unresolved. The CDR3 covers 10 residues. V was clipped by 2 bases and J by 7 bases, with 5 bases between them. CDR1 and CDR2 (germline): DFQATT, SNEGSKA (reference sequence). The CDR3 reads CSARFGGYTF. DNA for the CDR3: TGCAGTGCTAGATTTGGTGGCTACACCTTC.

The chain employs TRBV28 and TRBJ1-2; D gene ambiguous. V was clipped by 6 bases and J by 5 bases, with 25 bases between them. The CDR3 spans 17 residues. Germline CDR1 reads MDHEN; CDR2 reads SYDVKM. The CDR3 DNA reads TGTGCCAGCAGCGATCTAACCGAGAGGGTAATTCGGTATGGCTACACCTTC. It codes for CASSDLTERVIRYGYTF.

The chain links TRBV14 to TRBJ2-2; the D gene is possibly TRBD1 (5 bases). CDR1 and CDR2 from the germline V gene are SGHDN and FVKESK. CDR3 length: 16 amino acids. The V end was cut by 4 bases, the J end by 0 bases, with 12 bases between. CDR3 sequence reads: CASSPFGAPNTGELFF. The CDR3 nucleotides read TGTGCCAGCAGCCCTTTTGGGGCGCCGAACACCGGGGAGCTGTTTTTT.

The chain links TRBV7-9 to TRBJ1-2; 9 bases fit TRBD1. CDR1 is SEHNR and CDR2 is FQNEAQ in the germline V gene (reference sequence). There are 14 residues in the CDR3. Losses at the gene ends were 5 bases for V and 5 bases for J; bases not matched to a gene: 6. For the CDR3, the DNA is TGTGCCAGCAGCACCGGACAGGGGTATTATGGCTACACCTTC. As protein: CASSTGQGYYGYTF.

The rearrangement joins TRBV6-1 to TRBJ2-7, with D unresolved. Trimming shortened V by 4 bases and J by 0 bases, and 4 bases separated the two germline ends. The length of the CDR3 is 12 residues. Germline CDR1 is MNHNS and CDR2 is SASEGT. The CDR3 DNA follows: TGTGCCAGCAGTGTTGCCTCCTACGAGCAGTACTTC. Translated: CASSVASYEQYF.

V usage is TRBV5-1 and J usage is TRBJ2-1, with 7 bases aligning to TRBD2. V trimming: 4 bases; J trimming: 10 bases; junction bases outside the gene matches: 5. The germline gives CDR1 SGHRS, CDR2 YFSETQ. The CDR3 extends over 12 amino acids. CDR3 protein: CASSGTSVEQFF. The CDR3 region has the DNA TGCGCCAGCAGCGGCACTAGCGTCGAGCAGTTCTTC.

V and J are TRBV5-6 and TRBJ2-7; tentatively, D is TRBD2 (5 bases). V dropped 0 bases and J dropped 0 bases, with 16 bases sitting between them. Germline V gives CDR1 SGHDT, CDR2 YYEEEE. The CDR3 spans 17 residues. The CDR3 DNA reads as TGTGCCAGCAGCTTGGACAGTAGTTCAACTAGCTCCTACGAGCAGTACGTC. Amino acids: CASSLDSSSTSSYEQYV.

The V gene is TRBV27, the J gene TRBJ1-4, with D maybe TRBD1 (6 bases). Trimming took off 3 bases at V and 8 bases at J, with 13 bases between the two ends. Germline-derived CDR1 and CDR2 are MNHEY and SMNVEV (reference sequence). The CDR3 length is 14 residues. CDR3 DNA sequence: TGTGCCAGCAGTTTTTCGATAGGGGGGGAAAAACTGTTTTTT. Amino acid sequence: CASSFSIGGEKLFF.